This T cell receptor (beta chain) was observed in a study of identical twins. Each CDR3 protein is one row after TCRdb ran MiXCR on the 5' RACE reads. The sample has 500,000 to 650,000 distinct CDR3 sequences; under 8.5% are singletons. These data were likewise used in another study, on yellow fever vaccine responses in identical twins.

The origin of this receptor is a woman aged 18-29 years in good health. Sequencing was carried out using PBMCs.

The CDR3 protein is CASSPGRLAGGGDNEQFF. CDR3 nucleotide sequence: TGCGCCAGCAGCCCGGGCCGACTAGCGGGAGGCGGCGACAATGAGCAGTTCTTC. This chain connects TRBV5-1 to TRBJ2-1; the match to TRBD2 covers 13 bases. The CDR3 is made up of 18 amino acids. J lost 5 bases, V lost 4 bases, and 12 bases had no gene match. Germline V gene data show CDR1 as SGHRS and CDR2 as YFSETQ. Full variable domain (missing parts from reference TRBV5-1 and TRBJ2-1): KAGVTQTPRYLIKTRGQQVTLSCSPISGHRSVSWYQQTPGQGLQFLFEYFSETQRNKGNFPGRFSGRQFSNSRSEMNVSTLELGDSALYLCASSPGRLAGGGDNEQFFGPGTRLTVL.